This TCR delta chain was retrieved from a study of Vδ1+ human thymocytes. The germline gives CDR1 TSWWSYY, CDR2 QGS. The V end was cut by 2 bases, the J end by 10 bases, with 29 bases between. This CDR3 has 18 amino acids. Study results and limitations: In the thymus, TRG and TRD repertoires looked highly polyclonal with Gaussian CDR3 lengths.

Extracted RNA was reverse transcribed into cDNA. Multiplex PCR used pooled V-gene forward primers and a constant-region reverse primer to amplify CDR3s. TCRdb made new clone calls on the multiplex PCR reads using CATT. Among over 45,000 delta-chain clones listed, approximately 15% were seen once. A note on this clone: Its target is not known.

The rearrangement links TRDV1 to TRDJ1; D may be TRDD2 (5 bases). The sequence was collected from a boy younger than two who had congenital heart surgery. The sequencing sample was made of Vdelta1+ gamma-delta thymocytes from the thymus. Subset in this sample: FACS-sorted CD3+ TCRalphabeta- TCRVdelta1+ TCRVdelta2- thymocytes. CDR3 protein: CALGEFCSSVLVRRGLIF. CDR3 DNA: TGTGCTCTTGGGGAATTTTGTTCCTCTGTACTTGTACGGAGAGGACTCATCTTT.